This TCR beta chain was recorded in a study of regulatory T cells in long-lasting Graves disease. Findings and caveats of the study: Persistent Graves' cases showed lower TCR diversity than newly diagnosed cases. Clonotypes that were public and shared totalled 2,741 in persistent patients versus approximately 970 in new patients.

In germline, CDR1 is SGHDT, CDR2 YYEEEE. Between the trimmed V and J ends, which lost 3 bases and 7 bases, there was a span of 14 bases. The CDR3 extends over 13 amino acids. Documented time point: newly diagnosed GD, antithyroid drugs for less than 3 months. Scientists built the TCR library using RNA that was extracted from PBMCs. American Thyroid Association guidelines defined Graves' disease diagnosis. This clonotype was recorded a few times. Its antigen is not known. Construction of TCR beta libraries relied on iRepertoire HTBI primers and on Arm-PCR targeting CDR3 regions. The authors' processing: Detected in the samples were just over 60 TRBV and approximately 14 TRBJ segments. TCRdb itself ran the multiplex PCR reads through MiXCR, one entry per CDR3 protein. The V and J calls come from TCRdb's annotation, not from the publication. The table lists more than 450,000 distinct CDR3 sequences, around 13% of them singletons.

In addition, the sample was reused for a study of T cells in Graves' hyperthyroidism and ophthalmopathy.

The sample in question was peripheral blood mononuclear cells (PBMCs), obtained at new diagnosis, from a patient treated with antithyroid drugs. The chain combines TRBV5-6 with TRBJ2-7; D remains unclear. This clonotype originated in a woman between 25 and 40 years old with Graves disease. CDR3 DNA sequence: TGTGCCAGCAGCTGGGCATTATCTGGGGAGCAGTACTTC. As protein: CASSWALSGEQYF.